These 22 T cell receptor beta chains were all obtained from the same sample, sequenced in a study of post-analysis software for immune sequencing data. Study-wide points: When patients were compared with controls, four to six TRBV segments were more frequent, TRBV5-6, TRBV5-1 and TRBV20-1 among them.

Built from TCR beta cDNA, the libraries had unique molecular identifiers in them. Using its own MiXCR run on the PCR reads, TCRdb lists one record per CDR3 protein. This table has about 570,000 distinct CDR3 sequences, 34% appearing once. Antigen specificity for these receptors is unknown. Source material: blood. The receptors shown here come from a girl aged 2 to 17 with multiple sclerosis.

This clonotype was picked up a small number of times. V usage is TRBV6-5 and J usage is TRBJ1-4; maybe TRBD1 (6 bases). The germline gives CDR1 MNHEY, CDR2 SVGAGI. The CDR3 loop spans 13 amino acids. V was pared by 10 bases and J by 3 bases, with 12 bases between. CDR3 protein: CATKQGSNEKLFF. CDR3 in DNA: TGTGCCACAAAACAGGGTTCTAATGAAAAACTGTTTTTT.

The chain is built from TRBV12-3 or TRBV12-4 and TRBJ2-7; 10 bases are shared with TRBD1. Germline trimming cut 1 base from V and 3 bases from J; bases unmatched to any gene: 6. The CDR3 is 16 residues long. DNA for the CDR3: TGTGCCAGCAGTTTAGGGGACAGGGGAGGAGGCTACGAGCAGTACTTC. Translation gives CASSLGDRGGGYEQYF.

This clonotype came up a few times. The chain uses TRBV4-1 and TRBJ2-7; D unclear. Germline V gene sequence: CDR1 MGHRA, CDR2 YSYEKL. The CDR3 extends over 14 amino acids. Trimming cost V 1 base and J 2 bases, with 9 bases left between them. The chain's CDR3 is CASSQVFRTYEQYF. The CDR3 nucleotides read TGCGCCAGCAGCCAAGTATTCCGGACCTACGAGCAGTACTTC.

This clonotype was detected only a few times. The chain has TRBV5-1 and TRBJ2-1, with D possibly TRBD1 on 5 matching bases. V gave up 1 base and J gave up 6 bases, with 11 bases separating them. The CDR3 loop spans 14 amino acids. Per the germline V gene, CDR1 is SGHRS and CDR2 is YFSETQ. This chain's CDR3 is CASSLQQVRNEQFF. The DNA of the CDR3 is TGCGCCAGCAGCTTGCAACAGGTCCGCAATGAGCAGTTCTTC.

V and J are TRBV20-1 and TRBJ2-7; no definite D call. This CDR3 spans 11 amino acids. Germline-derived CDR1 and CDR2 are DFQATT and SNEGSKA (reference sequence). The V and J ends lost 4 bases and 2 bases respectively, with 6 bases between them. The CDR3 is CSAIRTYEQYF. CDR3 nucleotides: TGCAGTGCTATTCGGACCTACGAGCAGTACTTC.

The chain uses TRBV12-3 or TRBV12-4 and TRBJ2-5, with 8 bases that match TRBD1. V shed 5 bases and J 4 bases; nucleotides not matched to a gene: 6. The CDR3 contains 14 residues. Here the CDR3 reads CASSTWTGLETQYF. The CDR3 nucleotides read TGTGCCAGCAGTACTTGGACAGGGCTAGAGACCCAGTACTTC.

This clonotype was recorded a few times. The CDR3 is CAISESQGAGEAFF. CDR3 in DNA: TGTGCCATCAGTGAGTCGCAGGGAGCCGGTGAAGCTTTCTTT. The V call is TRBV10-3, the J call TRBJ1-1; the D gene is possibly TRBD1 (5 bases). Germline V gives CDR1 ENHRY, CDR2 SYGVKD. This CDR3 spans 14 amino acids. V lost 0 bases and J lost 7, with 12 bases in between.

The sample holds a few counts of this clonotype. V is TRBV11-2 and J is TRBJ1-5; weak D call: TRBD1 (5 bases). The CDR3 has 13 amino acids. Trimming left V 5 bases short and J 3 bases short, with 8 bases between. CDR1 SGHAT and CDR2 FQNNGV come from the germline V gene. CDR3 residues: CASSRQHNQPQHF. The DNA of the CDR3 is TGTGCCAGCAGCCGACAGCACAATCAGCCCCAGCATTTT.

At least ten counts were recorded for this clonotype. The junction departs from the called germline gene at one end, perhaps through a read error. The chain combines TRBV5-1 with TRBJ2-5, with TRBD2 matching over 15 bases. Looked up from germline, CDR1 is SGHRS and CDR2 is YFSETQ. The CDR3 runs to 15 residues. In nucleotides, the CDR3 is TGTGCCAGCAGCTCGGGACTAGCGGGGGGAGAGACCCAGTACTTC. This codes for CASSSGLAGGETQYF.

There are a few counts of this clonotype. This chain uses TRBV5-1 with TRBJ2-6, with 12 nucleotides matching TRBD2. Trimming at V came to 5 bases and at J to 0 bases, leaving 12 bases not matched to a gene. The germline gives CDR1 SGHRS, CDR2 YFSETQ. This CDR3 has 20 residues. This CDR3 is CASSSATGTSGYSGANVLTF. DNA for the CDR3: TGCGCCAGCAGTTCTGCAACCGGGACTAGCGGGTACTCTGGGGCCAACGTCCTGACTTTC.

Notes on this clonotype: Germline is not matched at one junction end, which may reflect a read error. V gene TRBV7-2 combines with J gene TRBJ2-2, with D tentatively TRBD2 (5 bases). Germline lookup yields CDR1 SGHTA and CDR2 FQGNSA. This CDR3 is 15 amino acids long. The CDR3 DNA is TGTGCCAGCAGCTCGGCGAGGTCGCTCACCGGGAAGCTGTTTTTT. As protein: CASSSARSLTGKLFF.

Regarding this clonotype: One junction end disagrees with the germline gene, perhaps due to a read error. The chain carries TRBV20-1 and TRBJ2-3; TRBD1 matches at 7 bases. The CDR3 consists of 14 residues. CDR1 and CDR2 from the germline V gene are DFQATT and SNEGSKA (reference sequence). The CDR3 spells CSANIGTATDTHYF. In DNA, the CDR3 is TGCAGTGCCAATATTGGGACAGCCACAGATACGCATTATTTT.

This chain connects TRBV19 to TRBJ2-1; D possibly matches TRBD1 or TRBD2 (5 bases each). From germline, CDR1 is LNHDA and CDR2 SQIVND (reference sequence). This CDR3 comprises 15 residues. The germline V and J ends were trimmed by 7 bases and 3 bases, with 16 bases remaining between them. The CDR3: CASTVAPGRYNEQFF. The CDR3 DNA is TGTGCCAGTACCGTTGCCCCGGGGCGCTACAATGAGCAGTTCTTC.

V usage is TRBV20-1 and J usage is TRBJ1-2, with 9 bases lining up with TRBD1. The CDR3 runs 14 residues. CDR1 DFQATT and CDR2 SNEGSKA come from the germline V gene (reference sequence). V lost 4 bases to trimming and J lost 5 bases; unmatched junction nucleotides: 8. CDR3 DNA sequence: TGCAGTGCTATACCGGGACAGGGAGGTTATGGCTACACCTTC. Translation: CSAIPGQGGYGYTF.

V usage is TRBV4-1 and J usage is TRBJ2-1, with D possibly being TRBD2 (7 bases). V lost 0 bases and J 12 bases, leaving 18 bases between the germline ends. CDR3 length equals 15 residues. Germline CDR1 and CDR2: MGHRA and YSYEKL. CDR3 coding DNA: TGCGCCAGCAGCCAAGAATTATGGATAGGGGGGGCGCAGTTCTTC. Translation gives CASSQELWIGGAQFF.

This clonotype appeared a few times. The chain combines TRBV20-1 with TRBJ1-5; 7 bases are shared with TRBD1. The V gene end was trimmed by 3 bases and the J gene end by 4 bases; junction bases not matched to a gene: 9. Germline V gives CDR1 DFQATT, CDR2 SNEGSKA (reference sequence). CDR3 size: 15 residues. DNA for the CDR3: TGCAGTGCTAGCGTATACAGGGGTGCAAATCAGCCCCAGCATTTT. This translates into CSASVYRGANQPQHF.

This clonotype was recorded a few times. The J gene is TRBJ1-4, the V gene TRBV7-9; no reliable D call. Germline CDR1 reads SEHNR; CDR2 reads FQNEAQ (reference sequence). This CDR3 region has 13 residues. V lost 5 bases, J lost 3 bases, and 7 bases lay in between. The CDR3 bases are TGTGCCAGCAGCCTTACCCCTAATGAAAAACTGTTTTTT. Encoded protein: CASSLTPNEKLFF.

This rearrangement joins TRBV5-5 to TRBJ2-1; the match to TRBD1 covers 10 bases. Looked up from germline, CDR1 is SGHKS and CDR2 is YYEKEE (reference sequence). V lost 2 bases and J lost 6; bases outside the gene matches: 5. The CDR3 extends over 15 amino acids. The CDR3 coding sequence is TGTGCCAGCAGCTTCGCCGGGACAGGGGTCAATGAGCAGTTCTTC. Its protein is CASSFAGTGVNEQFF.

The sample holds a few counts of this clonotype. The J gene is TRBJ2-3, the V gene TRBV7-2; D remains ambiguous. Germline V lookup: CDR1 SGHTA, CDR2 FQGNSA. The CDR3 runs to 14 residues. The V and J ends lost 5 bases and 0 bases respectively, with 9 bases between them. CDR3 sequence: CASSLRHSTDTQYF. Written as DNA, the CDR3 is TGTGCCAGCAGCCTGAGACATAGCACAGATACGCAGTATTTT.

The V call is TRBV5-6, the J call TRBJ2-5; no clear D. The CDR3 runs 13 residues. Germline CDR1 and CDR2: SGHDT and YYEEEE. The V end lost 0 bases, the J end lost 5 bases, and 8 bases lay between the germline ends. CDR3 sequence (DNA): TGTGCCAGCAGCTTGGTAGGGTATGAGACCCAGTACTTC. Its translation: CASSLVGYETQYF.

There are a few counts of this clonotype. The rearrangement joins TRBV20-1 to TRBJ1-2; D is unclear. This CDR3 is built from 12 residues. In germline, CDR1 is DFQATT, CDR2 SNEGSKA (reference sequence). Deletions cut 6 bases from V and 4 bases from J, with 12 bases between. This chain's CDR3 is CSAQPRSYGYTF. In nucleotides, the CDR3 is TGCAGTGCCCAGCCTAGGAGCTATGGCTACACCTTC.

This sequence joins TRBV7-3 and TRBJ1-1, with D possibly TRBD1 on 5 matching bases. The ends were cut back, 5 bases at V and 10 bases at J, with 17 bases in the middle. The CDR3 length is 13 residues. From germline, CDR1 is SGHTA and CDR2 FQGTGA. CDR3 in DNA: TGTGCCAGCAGCCGCCTCGGGGCAGGGTTAGCTTTCTTT. It encodes CASSRLGAGLAFF.